These 29 T cell receptor beta chains were all obtained from the same sample, sequenced in a study of CD8+ T cells in alopecia areata. Treatment denoted: oral pan-JAK inhibitor, 5-10 mg twice daily. Extraction of RNA preceded its reverse transcription into cDNA, which served as the sequencing template. TCRdb keeps only in-frame clones here, not all; method: immunoSEQ multiplex PCR. The data hold about 250,000 clones, with 60% observed a single time. Sequencing used CD4+ T cells sorted from blood, obtained at roughly week 53, from a patient treated with tofacitinib. These receptors originate from a human donor with alopecia areata.

CDR3 nucleotides: TGTGCCACCAGCAGAGATCCCACGGATGAGCAGTTCTTC. Translation gives CATSRDPTDEQFF. The chain joins TRBV15 to TRBJ2-1; D remains ambiguous. Germline V gene lookup returns CDR1 LNHNV and CDR2 YYDKDF (reference sequence). V was trimmed by 0 bases and J by 8 bases, leaving 8 bases between them. This CDR3 comprises 13 residues.

This rearrangement joins TRBV29-1 to TRBJ1-3; no reliable D call. Trimming shortened V by 0 bases and J by 7 bases, and 7 bases separated the two germline ends. The V gene's germline CDR1 is SQVTM and CDR2 ANQGSEA. The CDR3 covers 12 residues. The CDR3 DNA is TGCAGCGTTGAAGATCCCCCCAACACCATATATTTT. It yields the protein CSVEDPPNTIYF.

The chain carries TRBV5-4 and TRBJ1-1, with 12 positions matching TRBD1. The CDR3 extends over 17 amino acids. Unmatched junction bases numbered 11, after V lost 4 bases and J lost 4 bases. Germline CDR1 and CDR2: SGHNT and YYREEE (reference sequence). CDR3 DNA sequence: TGTGCCAGCAGCACCCCGGGACAGGGGGCTGGAAGCACTGAAGCTTTCTTT. This sequence encodes CASSTPGQGAGSTEAFF. Using reference TRBV5-4 and TRBJ1-1 for the parts outside the CDR3, the full variable domain is ETGVTQSPTHLIKTRGQQVTLRCSSQSGHNTVSWYQQALGQGPQFIFQYYREEENGRGNFPPRFSGLQFPNYSSELNVNALELDDSALYLCASSTPGQGAGSTEAFFGQGTRLTVV.

The chain couples TRBV19 to TRBJ2-5; a weak D match, TRBD1 (5 bases). CDR3 size: 13 residues. The V end was cut by 4 bases, the J end by 1 base, with 7 bases between. Germline CDR1 and CDR2: LNHDA and SQIVND (reference sequence). CDR3 amino acids: CASSRQSQETQYF. The CDR3 coding sequence is TGTGCCAGTAGTAGACAGTCCCAAGAGACCCAGTACTTC.

The chain recombines TRBV2 with TRBJ1-1, with 7 bases fitting TRBD1. The CDR3 runs to 14 residues. Germline assignment: CDR1 SNHLY and CDR2 FYNNEI. Trimming cost V 6 bases and J 4 bases; bases outside gene matches: 8. CDR3 nucleotide sequence: TGTGCCAGCAGCGTAAGGGGGCGGGCCACTGAAGCTTTCTTT. As protein: CASSVRGRATEAFF.

V and J are TRBV15 and TRBJ2-7; 9 nucleotides align to TRBD2. This CDR3 has 14 residues. With 4 bases clipped from V and 4 bases from J, the junction kept 5 bases outside the gene matches. CDR1 and CDR2 from the germline V gene are LNHNV and YYDKDF (reference sequence). CDR3 nucleotide sequence: TGTGCCACCAGCATCGTGACTAGCGGTTACGAGCAGTACTTC. Translated: CATSIVTSGYEQYF.

This chain uses TRBV7-8 with TRBJ2-5, with 11 bases identical to TRBD1. The CDR3 loop spans 16 amino acids. Per the germline V gene, CDR1 is SGHVS and CDR2 is FQNEAQ. The V and J ends lost 5 bases and 6 bases, in that order; junction bases with no gene match: 11. The CDR3 region is CASSRLRTGGFKTQYF. The DNA of the CDR3 is TGTGCCAGCAGCCGTCTCCGGACAGGGGGCTTCAAGACCCAGTACTTC.

This chain joins TRBV30 and TRBJ1-6; D is ambiguous. Trimming took 5 bases from V and 5 from J, leaving 10 bases between them. This CDR3 contains 13 residues. Germline CDR1 reads GTSNPN; CDR2 reads SVGIG (reference sequence). CDR3 amino acids: CAWEPQHNSPLHF. The CDR3 coding sequence is TGTGCCTGGGAACCACAGCATAATTCACCCCTCCACTTT.

The chain combines TRBV29-1 with TRBJ2-1; 9 nucleotides line up with TRBD1. J lost 7 bases, V lost 6 bases, and 10 bases had no gene match. The CDR3 has 14 amino acids. Per germline, CDR1 SQVTM and CDR2 ANQGSEA. The CDR3 reads CSVGPGQGWNEQFF. The CDR3 nucleotides read TGCAGCGTGGGGCCGGGACAGGGATGGAATGAGCAGTTCTTC.

This clone came up once. The chain employs TRBV5-1 and TRBJ1-2; 7 nucleotides align to TRBD1. V was pared by 4 bases and J by 0 bases, with 9 bases of the junction left unmatched. The CDR3 totals 16 residues. Germline CDR1 reads SGHRS; CDR2 reads YFSETQ. The CDR3 nucleotides are TGCGCCAGCAGCCGCGGACAGGACCGGACTAACTATGGCTACACCTTC. It translates to CASSRGQDRTNYGYTF.

V gene TRBV12-5 combines with J gene TRBJ1-1, with 9 bases lining up with TRBD1. The germline CDR1 and CDR2 sequences are LGHNT and FRNRAP. The ends lost 5 bases at V and 11 bases at J; junction bases unmatched: 12. CDR3 size: 14 residues. The CDR3 reads CASGPLVTGGSAFF. The CDR3 DNA reads TGTGCTAGTGGTCCATTAGTGACAGGGGGTTCGGCTTTCTTT.

V usage is TRBV9 and J usage is TRBJ2-7; TRBD1 might be the D (6 bases). CDR3 length: 12 residues. Germline V CDR1 and CDR2: SGDLS, YYNGEE. V gave up 4 bases and J gave up 7 bases, with 12 bases separating them. In DNA form, the CDR3 reads TGTGCCAGCAGCCAGGGGACGCGGGAGCAGTACTTC. Encoded protein: CASSQGTREQYF. Full variable domain (rest looked up from reference TRBV9 and TRBJ2-7): DSGVTQTPKHLITATGQRVTLRCSPRSGDLSVYWYQQSLDQGLQFLIQYYNGEERAKGNILERFSAQQFPDLHSELNLSSLELGDSALYFCASSQGTREQYFGPGTRLTVT.

The chain uses TRBV4-3 and TRBJ2-3; D unresolved. The CDR3 has 14 amino acids. V was shortened by 1 base and J by 4 bases, with 9 bases between the two germline ends. Germline-derived CDR1 and CDR2 are LGHNA and YSLEER. CDR3 bases: TGCGCCAGCAGCCAAGGACACCCCTCAGATACGCAGTATTTT. Translating it yields CASSQGHPSDTQYF.

This clone appeared once. The chain couples TRBV6-6 to TRBJ2-3, with D unresolved. Germline assignment: CDR1 MNHNY and CDR2 SVGAGI (reference sequence). CDR3 length equals 15 residues. V was shortened by 6 bases and J by 2 bases, with 15 bases between the two germline ends. The CDR3 loop is CASSTLGSDTDTQYF. In DNA, the CDR3 is TGTGCCAGCAGCACGTTAGGGTCTGACACAGATACGCAGTATTTT.

The table lists this clone with a few counts. The J gene is TRBJ2-3, the V gene TRBV5-4; possibly TRBD1 or TRBD2 for D (6 bases each). CDR1 SGHNT and CDR2 YYREEE come from the germline V gene (reference sequence). The germline V and J ends were trimmed by 4 bases and 4 bases, with 16 bases remaining between them. The CDR3 spans 15 residues. CDR3 region: CASSRLGGPPDTQYF. In nucleotides, the CDR3 is TGTGCCAGCAGCCGACTGGGGGGCCCCCCAGATACGCAGTATTTT.

Comment on this clone: This sample includes further DNA sequences coding for the same CDR3. The chain employs TRBV5-1 and TRBJ2-3; 9 bases are shared with TRBD1. The junction had 2 bases not matched to a gene; V was cut back by 3 bases and J by 0 bases. Germline V gene sequence: CDR1 SGHRS, CDR2 YFSETQ. This CDR3 has 15 residues. The CDR3 nucleotides are TGCGCCAGCAGCTCTGGGACAGGGAGCACAGATACGCAGTATTTT. This encodes CASSSGTGSTDTQYF.

This clone was observed a few times. The CDR3 bases are TGTGCCAGCAGCCTGGGACCTCACTACGAGCAGTACTTC. This encodes CASSLGPHYEQYF. The V call is TRBV7-2, the J call TRBJ2-7; D is perhaps TRBD1 or TRBD2 (5 bases each). CDR3 length equals 13 residues. In germline, CDR1 is SGHTA, CDR2 FQGNSA. V shed 5 bases and J shed 3 bases, with 11 bases lying between them.

This chain uses TRBV27 with TRBJ2-6; the match to TRBD1 covers 9 bases. Germline V gene lookup returns CDR1 MNHEY and CDR2 SMNVEV (reference sequence). Trimming cost V 1 base and J 2 bases; bases outside gene matches: 0. The CDR3 covers 16 residues. CDR3 DNA sequence: TGTGCCAGCAGTTTATGGACAGGGGCTGGGGCCAACGTCCTGACTTTC. Translated: CASSLWTGAGANVLTF.

CDR3 DNA: TGCAGCGCTTCTCGGAAGGGCTCGGGCACTGAAGCTTTCTTT. This encodes CSASRKGSGTEAFF. The chain uses TRBV29-1 and TRBJ1-1; D is unclear. CDR3 size: 14 residues. Germline values: CDR1 SQVTM, CDR2 ANQGSEA. V was cut by 7 bases and J by 4 bases, with 19 bases left in between.

V usage is TRBV11-2 and J usage is TRBJ2-1; maybe TRBD2 (6 bases). Germline V gene sequence: CDR1 SGHAT, CDR2 FQNNGV. The V gene lost 0 bases and the J gene lost 4 bases, with 7 bases spanning the gap. This CDR3 has 14 residues. CDR3 coding DNA: TGTGCCAGCAGCTTAGATGGGACTTACAATGAGCAGTTCTTC. Residues: CASSLDGTYNEQFF.

J is TRBJ2-2 and V is TRBV6-1; D is tentatively TRBD1 or TRBD2 (6 bases each). The CDR3 is 15 amino acids. V was trimmed by 5 bases and J by 2 bases, leaving 12 bases between them. Germline assignment: CDR1 MNHNS and CDR2 SASEGT. CDR3 nucleotides: TGTGCCAGCAGTCTACCGGGGGCCAACACCGGGGAGCTGTTTTTT. This gives the protein CASSLPGANTGELFF.

V gene TRBV29-1 combines with J gene TRBJ2-1; the match to TRBD2 covers 11 bases. The J segment lost 5 bases and the V segment lost 5 bases, leaving 11 bases of the junction unmatched. The CDR3 consists of 16 residues. Germline values: CDR1 SQVTM, CDR2 ANQGSEA. The CDR3 region is CSVRGTGTSGDNEQFF. CDR3 bases: TGCAGCGTTAGGGGGACAGGGACTAGCGGCGACAATGAGCAGTTCTTC.

The chain links TRBV7-2 to TRBJ2-3; the D is unclear. CDR3 length: 15 residues. V was trimmed by 1 base and J by 1 base, leaving 9 bases between them. The germline CDR1 and CDR2 sequences are SGHTA and FQGNSA. The CDR3 DNA sequence: TGTGCCAGCAGCTTAGTTCAGAGCCGCACAGATACGCAGTATTTT. Translating gives CASSLVQSRTDTQYF. Drawing the rest from reference TRBV7-2 and TRBJ2-3, the complete variable domain is GAGVSQSPSNKVTEKGKDVELRCDPISGHTALYWYRQSLGQGLEFLIYFQGNSAPDKSGLPSDRFSAERTGGSVSTLTIQRTQQEDSAVYLCASSLVQSRTDTQYFGPGTRLTVL.

The chain combines TRBV30 with TRBJ2-5; possibly TRBD2 for D (6 bases). Germline CDR1 GTSNPN, CDR2 SVGIG (reference sequence). Between the trimmed V and J ends, which lost 1 base and 6 bases, there was a span of 18 bases. The CDR3 is 15 amino acids. The CDR3 coding sequence is TGTGCCTGGAGTGGGACGGCGGAGGGGCAGAAGACCCAGTACTTC. Residues: CAWSGTAEGQKTQYF.

V and J are TRBV29-1 and TRBJ1-1, with a weak D call TRBD1 (5 bases). Between the trimmed V and J ends, which lost 4 bases and 6 bases, there was a span of 15 bases. Germline CDR1 and CDR2: SQVTM and ANQGSEA. The CDR3 sequence is 13 residues long. Here the CDR3 reads CSVAGRAEAEAFF. As DNA, the CDR3 is TGCAGCGTTGCGGGCAGGGCCGAGGCTGAAGCTTTCTTT.

The V call is TRBV9, the J call TRBJ2-2; TRBD2 matches at 9 bases. The trim removed 1 base at V and 8 bases at J, leaving 6 bases unmatched. The germline gives CDR1 SGDLS, CDR2 YYNGEE. The CDR3 runs to 15 residues. The CDR3 here is CASSVFSGGPGELFF. CDR3 DNA: TGTGCCAGCAGCGTATTTAGCGGGGGACCTGGGGAGCTGTTTTTT.

This chain joins TRBV25-1 and TRBJ2-5; 7 nucleotides match TRBD2. The CDR3 sequence is 13 residues long. The junction had 4 bases not matched to a gene; V was cut back by 4 bases and J by 5 bases. The germline CDR1 and CDR2 sequences are MGHDK and SYGVNS. The CDR3 sequence is CASSGTRRETQYF. In DNA form, the CDR3 reads TGTGCCAGCAGTGGGACTAGAAGGGAGACCCAGTACTTC.

There are a few counts of this clone. This sequence joins TRBV11-1 and TRBJ2-7, with D perhaps matching TRBD1 (5 bases). Between the trimmed V and J ends, which lost 1 base and 2 bases, there was a span of 6 bases. This CDR3 spans 13 amino acids. Germline assignment: CDR1 SGHAT and CDR2 FQDESV (reference sequence). The CDR3 loop is CASSLGQPYEQYF. In DNA form, the CDR3 reads TGTGCCAGCAGCTTAGGACAGCCCTACGAGCAGTACTTC.

V and J are TRBV9 and TRBJ2-1; TRBD2 matches 11 bases. Looked up from germline, CDR1 is SGDLS and CDR2 is YYNGEE. The J segment lost 12 bases and the V segment lost 2 bases, leaving 7 bases of the junction unmatched. The CDR3 consists of 14 residues. The CDR3 bases are TGTGCCAGCAGCGTCGGGCTAGCGGGGGGAATGCAGTTCTTC. The encoded protein is CASSVGLAGGMQFF. Together with reference TRBV9 and TRBJ2-1, the CDR3 gives the full variable domain: DSGVTQTPKHLITATGQRVTLRCSPRSGDLSVYWYQQSLDQGLQFLIQYYNGEERAKGNILERFSAQQFPDLHSELNLSSLELGDSALYFCASSVGLAGGMQFFGPGTRLTVL.